This is a list of T cell receptor beta chains from one sample in a study of T cell changes during pregnancy in multiple sclerosis. Using immunoSEQ multiplex PCR, the repertoire was profiled, and TCRdb retains in-frame clones only, with some absent. Of about 32,000 clones in the sample, roughly 87% were seen once. This specimen was CD8+ T cells from peripheral blood mononuclear cells, taken in the second trimester of pregnancy. The origin of the receptors is a female donor with multiple sclerosis, enrolled in a pregnancy study. Both conserved end residues are part of each CDR3. The D gene is left open where the match is weak. Size tells how often a clone was seen (once, few, many) or the class of an expanded clone, and some rows leave it out.

TRBJ1-1 | TRBV14 | . | . | TGTGCCAGCAGCCAAGATAGGCAGATCAGCGCTATGAACACTGAAGCTTTCTTT | CASSQDRQISAMNTEAFF
TRBJ1-5 | TRBV21-1 | . | few | TGTGCCAGCAGCACGGGACAGGGCAATCAGCCCCAGCATTTT | CASSTGQGNQPQHF
TRBJ1-2 | TRBV9 | . | . | TGTGCCAGCATGGGGCGTGATGGCTACACCTTC | CASMGRDGYTF
TRBJ2-1 | TRBV27 | . | . | TGTGCCAGCAGTTCCTCACGACTGTATTCCTACAATGAGCAGTTCTTC | CASSSSRLYSYNEQFF
TRBJ2-3 | TRBV5-1 | TRBD2 | . | TGCGCCAGCAGCTTGGAGGGAGCGGGGGGAAGCACAGATACGCAGTATTTT | CASSLEGAGGSTDTQYF
TRBJ1-3 | TRBV10-1 | . | . | TGCGCCAGCAGGGCCGGGGGAAGAGGAGGAAACACCATATATTTT | CASRAGGRGGNTIYF
TRBJ2-7 | TRBV2 | . | . | TGTGCCAGCAGCCGCCCTAGTCAAATCTACGAGCAGTACTTC | CASSRPSQIYEQYF
TRBJ2-3 | TRBV10-3 | TRBD2 | . | TGTGCCACCGGGACTAGCGGGACGAGGGATACGCAGTATTTT | CATGTSGTRDTQYF
TRBJ1-2 | TRBV21-1 | . | . | TGTGCCAGCAGCAAAGCGCACAGGGGAGAACCCGCAGGCGGCTACACCTTC | CASSKAHRGEPAGGYTF
TRBJ1-5 | TRBV27 | . | . | TGTGCCAGCAGTACCACTACCCCCGACTTT | CASSTTTPDF
TRBJ1-2 | TRBV29-1 | TRBD1 | . | TGCAGCGCCCGGGCGGACAGGGGCCCCTTAAACTATGGCTACACCTTC | CSARADRGPLNYGYTF
TRBJ2-7 | TRBV13 | . | . | TGTGCCAGCAGCTATAGTGGGGGGGCTGATTACGAGCAGTACTTC | CASSYSGGADYEQYF
TRBJ2-1 | TRBV7-3 | . | . | TGTGCCAGCAGCTTTGGAGGAGAGGATGAGCAGTTCTTC | CASSFGGEDEQFF
TRBJ1-1 | TRBV9 | . | . | TGTGCCAGCAGCGTAGCTGCAACAGGGTTGAACACTGAAGCTTTCTTT | CASSVAATGLNTEAFF
TRBJ1-6 | TRBV6-5 | TRBD1 | . | TGTGCCAGCCGGGAAGACAGGGGTGATTCACCCCTCCACTTT | CASREDRGDSPLHF
TRBJ1-1 | TRBV6-1 | . | . | TGTGCCAGCAGTGAAGTTGGGGGAGGCACTGAAGCTTTCTTT | CASSEVGGGTEAFF
TRBJ1-1 | TRBV2 | . | . | TGTGCCAGCAGTGAGCCAGGGGTGACTGAAGCTTTCTTT | CASSEPGVTEAFF
TRBJ1-1 | TRBV30 | . | . | TGTGCCTGGTGGAGGGGCAGATTTCAAGCTTTCTTT | CAWWRGRFQAFF
TRBJ2-7 | TRBV19 | . | . | TGTGCCAGTAGTATCCGGACAGACTACGAGCAGTACTTC | CASSIRTDYEQYF
TRBJ2-1 | TRBV4-1 | TRBD2 | . | TGCGCCAGCAGCCTTAGAAAAGACGGGGGGGCCCACAATGAGCAGTTCTTC | CASSLRKDGGAHNEQFF
TRBJ2-7 | TRBV27 | TRBD1 | . | TGTGCCAGCAGTGGCCCGGGACAGGGGCGCGAGCAGTACTTC | CASSGPGQGREQYF
TRBJ1-1 | TRBV18 | . | . | TGTGCCAGCTCACCACGGGGGGATAACACTGAAGCTTTCTTT | CASSPRGDNTEAFF
TRBJ2-2 | TRBV4-1 | TRBD1 | . | TGCGCCAGCAGCGATCTCCGCAACAGGGGGGTGGCCGGGGAGCTGTTTTTT | CASSDLRNRGVAGELFF
TRBJ1-1 | TRBV19 | TRBD1 | few | TGTGCCAGTAGTATAGTCGCGGACAGGGCGGCTTTCTTT | CASSIVADRAAFF
TRBJ1-2 | TRBV5-1 | . | . | TGCGCCAGCAGCCAATACTCCGGGACTGAAGACTATGGCTACACCTTC | CASSQYSGTEDYGYTF
TRBJ1-2 | TRBV19 | TRBD1 | . | TGTGCCACCCCGGACAGGTTCCTTCATGGCTACACCTTC | CATPDRFLHGYTF
TRBJ2-7 | TRBV5-4 | . | . | TGTGCCAGCAGCTTAGGCGGGGCCTCCTACGAGCAGTACTTC | CASSLGGASYEQYF
TRBJ2-3 | TRBV9 | TRBD2 | . | TGTGCCAGCAGCGAGCTCGGGAGCGGGGGCACAGATACGCAGTATTTT | CASSELGSGGTDTQYF
TRBJ1-1 | TRBV5-1 | . | . | TGCGCCAGCAGCTTGGTATTTCTGAACACTGAAGCTTTCTTT | CASSLVFLNTEAFF
TRBJ1-2 | TRBV2 | . | . | TGTGCCACCCCTGTGGGGAGATTCTATGGCTACACCTTC | CATPVGRFYGYTF
TRBJ2-6 | TRBV11-2 | . | . | TGTGCCAGCAGCTTAGATCCCTCCTCTGGGGCTAGGGCCAACGTCCTGACTTTC | CASSLDPSSGARANVLTF
TRBJ2-7 | TRBV13 | TRBD2 | . | TGTGCCAGCAGCTTAGGAGGGAGGGACTACTACGAGCAGTACTTC | CASSLGGRDYYEQYF
TRBJ1-1 | TRBV6-5 | . | once | TGTGCCAGCAGTTACTCACCGGACAGAAGATTTGAAGCTTTCTTT | CASSYSPDRRFEAFF
TRBJ1-2 | TRBV27 | . | . | TGTGCCAGCAGTCCCGAGCCCCCTTTGGTGGATGGCTACACCTTC | CASSPEPPLVDGYTF
TRBJ1-5 | TRBV6-1 | TRBD1 | . | TGTGCCAGCAGTGAGGAGACAGGGTGGGGAGCTGGTCAGCCCCAGCATTTT | CASSEETGWGAGQPQHF
TRBJ1-1 | TRBV5-1 | . | . | TGCGCCAGCAGCTTGGGCGGGAACACTGAAGCTTTCTTT | CASSLGGNTEAFF
TRBJ2-2 | TRBV10-3 | TRBD1 | . | TGTGCCATCAGTGAGGCTCGGACAGGGATGACCGGGGAGCTGTTTTTT | CAISEARTGMTGELFF
TRBJ2-1 | TRBV6-1 | TRBD1 | once | TGTGCCAGCAGTGAACCGGGGACAGGGGGCGATGAGCAGTTCTTC | CASSEPGTGGDEQFF
TRBJ2-1 | TRBV29-1 | TRBD1 | . | TGCAGCGTAGGGACAGGGCCCCAGTTCTTC | CSVGTGPQFF
TRBJ1-4 | TRBV9 | . | once | TGTGCCAGCAGCGTAGGCGGGTCGACTAATGAAAAACTGTTTTTT | CASSVGGSTNEKLFF
TRBJ2-3 | TRBV28 | . | . | TGTGCCAGCAGTGGTCCGGGGGACACAGATACGCAGTATTTT | CASSGPGDTDTQYF
TRBJ2-2 | TRBV9 | . | . | TGTGCCAGCAGCCCAGGGGCGGGAGCCAGGACCGGGGAGCTGTTTTTT | CASSPGAGARTGELFF
TRBJ2-5 | TRBV4-1 | . | . | TGCGCCAGCAGCCCCGCCGTTCGCAGGGCCCGTGGGGAGACCCAGTACTTC | CASSPAVRRARGETQYF
TRBJ2-7 | TRBV2 | TRBD2 | . | TGTGCCAGCAAAGCGGGAGATCGGTACGAGCAGTACTTC | CASKAGDRYEQYF
TRBJ1-1 | TRBV7-6 | . | . | TGTGCCAGCCAGGAGGGTGAAGCTGAAGCTTTCTTT | CASQEGEAEAFF
TRBJ2-1 | TRBV9 | . | . | TGTGCCAGCAGCGGGGGGTCAGGGCGGGGACCTTACAATGAGCAGTTCTTC | CASSGGSGRGPYNEQFF
TRBJ1-2 | TRBV5-1 | . | . | TGCGCCAGCAGCCCGGACAACTATGATGGCTACACCTTC | CASSPDNYDGYTF
TRBJ2-2 | TRBV2 | . | . | TGTGCCAGCAGTGAGACGGGAGTACGGACCGGGGAGCTGTTTTTT | CASSETGVRTGELFF
TRBJ1-2 | TRBV7-2 | . | . | TGTGCCAGTTATAATCCGACAAGATATAACTATGGCTACACCTTC | CASYNPTRYNYGYTF
TRBJ2-7 | TRBV2 | . | . | TGTGCCAGCAGTGACAGAAATCAGTACGAGCAGTACTTC | CASSDRNQYEQYF
TRBJ2-5 | TRBV12-5 | TRBD1 | . | TGTGCTAGTGGCCTGGACAGGGGGCTAGAGACCCAGTACTTC | CASGLDRGLETQYF
TRBJ2-1 | TRBV4-1 | TRBD2 | . | TGCGCCAGCAGCCAGAGCGGGGGGGCCGGTTACAATGAGCAGTTCTTC | CASSQSGGAGYNEQFF
TRBJ1-1 | TRBV5-4 | . | . | TGTGCCAGCAGGAAGGGGGGGACGAAAAGCACTGAAGCTTTCTTT | CASRKGGTKSTEAFF
TRBJ1-5 | TRBV5-6 | . | . | TGTGCCAGCAGCTTCTATACGGGGAATCAGCCCCAGCATTTT | CASSFYTGNQPQHF
TRBJ1-1 | TRBV5-6 | . | . | TGTGCCAGCAGTTCGCGCACTGAAGCTTTCTTT | CASSSRTEAFF
TRBJ1-4 | TRBV2 | . | . | TGTGCCAGCAGTGATCGGGACATCCTTGAAAAACTGTTTTTT | CASSDRDILEKLFF
TRBJ2-7 | TRBV11-2 | . | . | TGTGCCAGCAGCTTAGCTCGGGGATTTCTCTACGAGCAGTACTTC | CASSLARGFLYEQYF